Shown below are 32 T cell receptor beta chains from a single sample sequenced in a study of T-cell reconstitution after alpha-beta-depleted transplantation in children (dated by TCRdb to about 2016). Library creation used PCR. The instrument given in TCRdb is Illumina HiSeq 2500. TCR libraries were prepared with molecular barcoding, using unique molecular identifiers to normalize TCRbeta repertoire quantification. TCRdb itself trimmed the public reads at Q25 with fastp, ran MiXCR and retained productive beta chains. CDR3 protein sequences are deduplicated, and each keeps its most common genes and DNA. The sample table shows roughly 200,000 distinct CDR3 sequences, and about 14% are seen once. The top ten clones comprise about 12% of the sample. The material was PBMCs from the stem cell graft donor, obtained from the stem cell graft. These receptors all come from a human donor who donated a stem cell graft to a child with acute lymphoblastic leukemia.

The chain has TRBV20-1 and TRBJ2-7; TRBD2 aligns across 10 bases. This CDR3 is 16 amino acids long. From germline, CDR1 is DFQATT and CDR2 SNEGSKA (reference sequence). V lost 2 bases, J lost 3 bases, and 10 bases stayed unmatched. Here the CDR3 DNA reads TGCAGTGCTAGACCTCGGACTAGCGGAGACCTCTACGAGCAGTACTTC. Its protein product is CSARPRTSGDLYEQYF.

Only one count was recorded for this clonotype. This rearrangement joins TRBV20-1 to TRBJ1-6; 8 bases align to TRBD1. From germline, CDR1 is DFQATT and CDR2 SNEGSKA (reference sequence). CDR3 length equals 17 residues. Germline trimming cut 1 base from V and 9 bases from J; bases unmatched to any gene: 14. The CDR3 loop reads CSARVHQPTGATSPLHF. In DNA, the CDR3 is TGCAGTGCTAGAGTCCACCAGCCGACAGGGGCGACTTCACCCCTCCACTTT.

The chain employs TRBV5-5 and TRBJ2-2; 15 nucleotides match TRBD2. From germline, CDR1 is SGHKS and CDR2 YYEKEE (reference sequence). This CDR3 is built from 17 residues. The V and J ends lost 4 bases and 4 bases, in that order; junction bases with no gene match: 5. DNA of the CDR3: TGTGCCAGCAGCCTCTGGACTAGCGGGAGGGGCACCGGGGAGCTGTTTTTT. Its protein product is CASSLWTSGRGTGELFF.

This clonotype has a count of ten or more. V and J are TRBV20-1 and TRBJ1-4, with no clear D. V was trimmed by 7 bases and J by 8 bases, leaving 11 bases between them. In germline, CDR1 is DFQATT, CDR2 SNEGSKA (reference sequence). This CDR3 is 11 amino acids long. CDR3 amino acids: CSVRKLEKLFF. CDR3 nucleotides: TGCAGTGTAAGGAAATTAGAAAAACTGTTTTTT.

This clonotype was observed at least ten times. The chain links TRBV11-2 to TRBJ1-3, with D tentatively TRBD1 (5 bases). The CDR3 is made up of 15 amino acids. V was cut by 5 bases and J by 1 base, with 12 bases left in between. Per germline, CDR1 SGHAT and CDR2 FQNNGV. CDR3 sequence: CASSRGRVSGNTIYF. CDR3 sequence (DNA): TGTGCCAGCAGCCGAGGCAGGGTATCTGGAAACACCATATATTTT.

The rearrangement joins TRBV4-1 to TRBJ2-1, with D tentatively TRBD1 (5 bases). CDR1 is MGHRA and CDR2 is YSYEKL in the germline V gene. The CDR3 sequence is 17 residues long. V was cut by 0 bases and J by 6 bases, with 18 bases left in between. The CDR3 loop reads CASSQEPRTYPGNEQFF. The CDR3 DNA sequence: TGCGCCAGCAGCCAAGAACCGCGGACATACCCGGGCAATGAGCAGTTCTTC.

This clonotype was recorded a few times. J is TRBJ1-1 and V is TRBV18; TRBD1 is a possible D gene (6 bases). Germline-derived CDR1 and CDR2 are KGHSH and LQKENI. The CDR3 totals 14 residues. V dropped 6 bases and J dropped 0 bases, with 11 bases sitting between them. CDR3 bases: TGTGCCAGCTCCCCGGACAGTATGAACACTGAAGCTTTCTTT. Translated, it gives CASSPDSMNTEAFF.

The CDR3 coding sequence is TGTGCCAGCAGCCTCCTGAGGGGAATGGCGATCCACGAGCAGTACTTC. Encoded protein: CASSLLRGMAIHEQYF. The chain joins TRBV11-3 to TRBJ2-7; D tentatively fits TRBD1 or TRBD2 (5 bases each). Germline CDR1 and CDR2: SGHNT and YENEEA. The germline V and J ends were trimmed by 5 bases and 5 bases, with 22 bases remaining between them. The CDR3 has 16 residues.

This clonotype has at least ten counts. The chain uses TRBV12-3 or TRBV12-4 and TRBJ1-4, with TRBD1 as a possible D gene (6 bases). Trimming pared 7 bases from V and 8 bases from J, leaving 17 bases between. The CDR3 is 14 residues long. The CDR3: CASTRDTGGEKLFF. Here the CDR3 DNA reads TGTGCCAGCACTAGGGACACGGGAGGGGAAAAACTGTTTTTT.

This clonotype came up a few times. The V call is TRBV5-1, the J call TRBJ2-5; perhaps TRBD2 as D (6 bases). Germline V gene sequence: CDR1 SGHRS, CDR2 YFSETQ. Trimming left V 0 bases short and J 4 bases short, with 16 bases between. This CDR3 region has 16 residues. For the CDR3, the DNA is TGCGCCAGCAGCTTGGTCGGCCCTAGCGATGGAGAGACCCAGTACTTC. Translated, it gives CASSLVGPSDGETQYF.

This clonotype appeared many times. The rearrangement uses TRBV5-1 and TRBJ1-1; D uncertain. Germline CDR1 is SGHRS and CDR2 is YFSETQ. The CDR3 length is 13 residues. V was pared by 4 bases and J by 7 bases, with 14 bases between. Written as DNA, the CDR3 is TGCGCCAGCAGCCAGGAACCAGAAATTGAAGCTTTCTTT. Protein: CASSQEPEIEAFF.

This clonotype was counted many times. The chain combines TRBV6-2 or TRBV6-3 with TRBJ1-1; a possible D gene is TRBD1 (5 bases). The V and J ends lost 2 bases and 5 bases respectively, with 12 bases between them. Germline assignment: CDR1 MNHEY and CDR2 SVGEGT. The CDR3 is 14 residues long. CDR3 bases: TGTGCCAGCAGTTACGGTGGGGGAAGGACTGAAGCTTTCTTT. It encodes CASSYGGGRTEAFF.

This clonotype showed up many times. The rearrangement joins TRBV12-3 or TRBV12-4 to TRBJ2-1, with D possibly TRBD2 on 6 matching bases. Trimming took 5 bases from V and 4 from J, leaving 12 bases between them. CDR3 length: 14 residues. Here the CDR3 reads CASSRLAVYNEQFF. CDR3 DNA sequence: TGTGCCAGCAGTAGGTTAGCGGTATACAATGAGCAGTTCTTC.

This clonotype was seen repeatedly, ten times or more. This rearrangement joins TRBV29-1 to TRBJ2-3, with D possibly matching TRBD1 (5 bases). Germline CDR1 is SQVTM and CDR2 is ANQGSEA. The V end lost 6 bases, the J end lost 1 base, and 8 bases lay between the germline ends. The CDR3 contains 12 residues. CDR3: CSVKTGTDTQYF. The CDR3 nucleotides are TGCAGCGTGAAGACAGGCACAGATACGCAGTATTTT.

This clonotype appeared many times. J is TRBJ2-7 and V is TRBV29-1; D remains unclear. Germline V gives CDR1 SQVTM, CDR2 ANQGSEA. This CDR3 region has 11 residues. Trimming cost V 0 bases and J 2 bases, with 2 bases left between them. Here the CDR3 DNA reads TGCAGCGTTGAAGAAGCCTACGAGCAGTACTTC. Residues: CSVEEAYEQYF.

The table lists this clonotype with many counts. The J gene is TRBJ1-3, the V gene TRBV4-1; no definite D call. The V gene lost 1 base and the J gene lost 3 bases, with 7 bases spanning the gap. Germline V gene lookup returns CDR1 MGHRA and CDR2 YSYEKL. The CDR3 is made up of 14 amino acids. This CDR3 reads CASSQVGLGNTIYF. CDR3 nucleotide sequence: TGCGCCAGCAGCCAAGTTGGACTTGGAAACACCATATATTTT.

This chain links TRBV6-5 with TRBJ2-5; 7 bases are a match to TRBD2. The CDR3 length is 17 residues. V lost 0 bases and J lost 5; bases outside the gene matches: 12. Per germline, CDR1 MNHEY and CDR2 SVGAGI. CDR3 nucleotide sequence: TGTGCCAGCAGTTACTCGGGATTGGTGGCGGGAGCGGAGACCCAGTACTTC. It specifies CASSYSGLVAGAETQYF.

In its sample, this clonotype was seen many times. This sequence joins TRBV5-1 and TRBJ2-1; tentative D call: TRBD2 (5 bases). The V and J ends lost 4 bases and 6 bases respectively, with 17 bases between them. Germline CDR1 SGHRS, CDR2 YFSETQ. This CDR3 has 15 amino acids. The CDR3 loop reads CASSLTAAKGNEQFF. CDR3 nucleotide sequence: TGCGCCAGCAGCCTCACAGCGGCCAAGGGCAATGAGCAGTTCTTC.

This clonotype was picked up many times. V usage is TRBV20-1 and J usage is TRBJ2-3; 9 positions agree with TRBD2. V lost 1 base, J lost 2 bases, and 4 bases stayed unmatched. The germline gives CDR1 DFQATT, CDR2 SNEGSKA (reference sequence). The CDR3 is 15 amino acids. CDR3 coding DNA: TGCAGTGCTAGAGGGACTAGCGCAATCACAGATACGCAGTATTTT. The encoded protein is CSARGTSAITDTQYF.

There are many counts of this clonotype. The chain combines TRBV12-3 or TRBV12-4 with TRBJ1-2; no clear D. The germline V and J ends were trimmed by 6 bases and 7 bases, with 15 bases remaining between them. The CDR3 spans 13 residues. The CDR3 coding sequence is TGTGCCAGCAGCAACCAAGAACACAGTGGCTACACCTTC. It specifies CASSNQEHSGYTF.

This clonotype was counted many times. The V call is TRBV5-5, the J call TRBJ1-1; D gene unclear. Germline lookup yields CDR1 SGHKS and CDR2 YYEKEE (reference sequence). The CDR3 is 17 residues long. Deletions cut 1 base from V and 4 bases from J, with 20 bases between. The DNA for the CDR3 is TGTGCCAGCAGCTTGAGTCTGGCAGCCCATTTCGGCACTGAAGCTTTCTTT. Amino acid sequence: CASSLSLAAHFGTEAFF.

This clonotype has just a few counts. The chain couples TRBV12-3 or TRBV12-4 to TRBJ2-2; no clear D. This CDR3 contains 12 residues. The V and J ends lost 3 bases and 10 bases respectively, with 9 bases between them. CDR3 protein: CASSFSVEELFF. The DNA of the CDR3 is TGTGCCAGCAGTTTTTCTGTCGAGGAGCTGTTTTTT.

This clonotype was seen repeatedly, ten times or more. This chain uses TRBV5-1 with TRBJ1-4; tentative D call: TRBD1 (6 bases). CDR1 and CDR2 from the germline V gene are SGHRS and YFSETQ. Deletions cut 3 bases from V and 8 bases from J, with 17 bases between. The CDR3 is 15 amino acids. The CDR3 sequence: CASSYRVGGGEKLFF. CDR3 nucleotide sequence: TGCGCCAGCAGCTACAGGGTCGGGGGAGGCGAAAAACTGTTTTTT.

Only a few counts were recorded for this clonotype. V usage is TRBV12-3 or TRBV12-4 and J usage is TRBJ2-1, with a weak D call TRBD2 (6 bases). The CDR3 contains 13 residues. V gave up 10 bases and J gave up 8 bases, with 18 bases separating them. CDR3 nucleotide sequence: TGTGCCACCGGGAGCACTAATGACGATGAGCAGTTCTTC. Amino acids: CATGSTNDDEQFF.

This clonotype was seen ten or more times. V is TRBV20-1 and J is TRBJ2-7; 7 nucleotides align to TRBD1. V was clipped by 0 bases and J by 0 bases; unmatched bases: 8. The CDR3 consists of 16 residues. The germline CDR1 and CDR2 sequences are DFQATT and SNEGSKA (reference sequence). The CDR3 coding sequence is TGCAGTGCTAGAGATCGGCTCGACAGGGCCTCCTACGAGCAGTACTTC. Residues: CSARDRLDRASYEQYF.

Ten or more counts support this clonotype. This sequence joins TRBV5-1 and TRBJ2-3; TRBD2 matches 10 bases. The CDR3 has 14 residues. Germline CDR1 is SGHRS and CDR2 is YFSETQ. V shed 7 bases and J 0 bases; nucleotides not matched to a gene: 2. The CDR3 sequence: CASGTSASTDTQYF. The CDR3 region has the DNA TGCGCCAGCGGGACTAGCGCTAGCACAGATACGCAGTATTTT.

This clonotype was detected ten times or more. The V call is TRBV5-1, the J call TRBJ2-4; the D call may be TRBD1 or TRBD2 (6 bases each). Germline CDR1 and CDR2: SGHRS and YFSETQ. Trimming removed 4 bases at V and 0 bases at J, with 14 bases between. CDR3 size: 16 residues. CDR3 sequence (DNA): TGCGCCAGCAGCCCTGGGGGCGGGACAGCCAAAAACATTCAGTACTTC. Residues: CASSPGGGTAKNIQYF.

This clonotype has just one count. A much larger clone differs from this one at a single base, so this may be a read error. This chain joins TRBV20-1 and TRBJ2-7; D not resolved. The CDR3 totals 14 residues. Germline loops: CDR1 DFQATT, CDR2 SNEGSKA (reference sequence). The V end was cut by 0 bases, the J end by 3 bases, with 12 bases between. The CDR3, as DNA: TGCAGTGCTAGAGATGCAATAGAGTACTACGAGCAGTACTTC. Its protein product is CSARDAIEYYEQYF.

The chain has TRBV7-9 and TRBJ2-5; 7 bases fit TRBD1. With 4 bases clipped from V and 1 base from J, the junction kept 9 bases outside the gene matches. The CDR3 spans 16 residues. Germline lookup yields CDR1 SEHNR and CDR2 FQNEAQ (reference sequence). This CDR3 is CASSSHSGTVQETQYF. The CDR3 nucleotides read TGTGCCAGCAGCTCCCACTCGGGGACAGTCCAAGAGACCCAGTACTTC.

This clonotype was counted many times. This chain connects TRBV5-1 to TRBJ1-5; 8 bases fit TRBD1. V shed 3 bases, J shed 10 bases, and the junction held 9 bases outside the gene matches. The CDR3 consists of 14 residues. CDR1 is SGHRS, CDR2 YFSETQ, per germline. This CDR3 reads CASSSGQGPGPQHF. The DNA for the CDR3 is TGCGCCAGCAGCTCCGGACAGGGACCTGGCCCCCAGCATTTT.

This clonotype was observed many times. The chain couples TRBV28 to TRBJ2-1; no firm D call. Trimming shortened V by 6 bases and J by 5 bases, and 8 bases separated the two germline ends. The CDR3 sequence is 12 residues long. Germline V CDR1 and CDR2: MDHEN, SYDVKM. This CDR3 reads CASSGRNNEQFF. The CDR3 DNA reads TGTGCCAGCAGCGGACGGAACAATGAGCAGTTCTTC.

This clonotype has at least ten counts. The chain is built from TRBV11-2 and TRBJ2-7, with 9 bases that match TRBD2. The CDR3 runs to 15 residues. The V and J ends lost 4 bases and 4 bases, in that order; junction bases with no gene match: 8. Germline V CDR1 and CDR2: SGHAT, FQNNGV. The CDR3: CASSSNSGSLYEQYF. DNA for the CDR3: TGTGCCAGCAGCTCCAATAGCGGGAGTCTTTACGAGCAGTACTTC.